One and the same sample provided the 10 T cell receptor beta chains below, sequenced in a study of T-cell reconstitution after alpha-beta-depleted transplantation in children. As it was prepared, the TCRbeta library received unique molecular identifiers. TCRdb analysed the PCR reads with MiXCR anew, one entry per CDR3 protein. The sample has some 120,000 distinct CDR3 sequences, 23% seen once. Sequenced here: PBMCs, mostly from graft donor cells, sampled 180 days after TCRalphabeta/CD19-depleted stem cell transplant. The receptors come from a male patient under 10 years old who had a stem cell transplant for chronic granulomatous disease, so the T cells may come from the graft donor.

Many counts were recorded for this clonotype. The CDR3 is CSVESGQGWIYGYTF. Written as DNA, the CDR3 is TGCAGCGTGGAATCTGGACAGGGGTGGATCTATGGCTACACCTTC. V gene TRBV29-1 combines with J gene TRBJ1-2, with TRBD1 matching 9 bases. Germline-derived CDR1 and CDR2 are SQVTM and ANQGSEA. The V segment lost 6 bases and the J segment 4 bases; nucleotides outside the gene matches: 12. The CDR3 runs to 15 residues.

A few counts support this clonotype. The chain employs TRBV12-3 or TRBV12-4 and TRBJ2-7; possible D gene TRBD1, 6 bases. The CDR3 length is 14 residues. V lost 3 bases and J lost 3, with 12 bases in between. For the CDR3, the DNA is TGTGCCAGCAGTTTGTTTGGACAGATCTACGAGCAGTACTTC. Its protein is CASSLFGQIYEQYF.

This clonotype was seen just once. The chain carries TRBV12-3 or TRBV12-4 and TRBJ2-2, with 10 bases matching TRBD2. V gave up 8 bases and J gave up 1 base; unmatched junction bases: 10. The CDR3 length is 17 residues. The CDR3 DNA reads as TGTGCCAGCCGGGGGACTAGCGCTGTAAAGAACACCGGGGAGCTGTTTTTT. Amino acid sequence: CASRGTSAVKNTGELFF.

The chain is built from TRBV20-1 and TRBJ2-5; 9 bases are shared with TRBD1. Germline CDR1 and CDR2: DFQATT and SNEGSKA (reference sequence). V was clipped by 6 bases and J by 1 base; unmatched bases: 9. This CDR3 contains 15 residues. The CDR3 coding sequence is TGCAGTGCCAACCGGGACAGGGAACCCCAAGAGACCCAGTACTTC. This encodes CSANRDREPQETQYF.

The CDR3 is CATRELAGNEQFF. For the CDR3, the DNA is TGTGCCACCAGAGAACTAGCGGGCAATGAGCAGTTCTTC. The gene calls are TRBV15 and TRBJ2-1; 9 bases are a match to TRBD2. The CDR3 sequence is 13 residues long. The ends lost 6 bases at V and 6 bases at J; junction bases unmatched: 3. Germline values: CDR1 LNHNV, CDR2 YYDKDF (reference sequence).

This clonotype was detected ten times or more. The chain employs TRBV12-3 or TRBV12-4 and TRBJ2-3; D is undetermined. This CDR3 has 16 residues. The V and J ends lost 2 bases and 2 bases respectively, with 14 bases between them. In nucleotides, the CDR3 is TGTGCCAGCAGTTTAATTGGCAGGAGTTCCACAGATACGCAGTATTTT. Its translation is CASSLIGRSSTDTQYF.

This rearrangement joins TRBV4-2 to TRBJ2-1; D uncertain. The V gene lost 4 bases and the J gene lost 8 bases, with 9 bases spanning the gap. The CDR3 loop spans 12 amino acids. In germline, CDR1 is LGHNA, CDR2 YNFKEQ. Here the CDR3 reads CASSRDGYEQFF. The CDR3 nucleotides are TGTGCCAGCAGCCGTGACGGTTATGAGCAGTTCTTC.

The rearrangement links TRBV29-1 to TRBJ1-1; D is perhaps TRBD1 (5 bases). The V end was cut by 7 bases, the J end by 5 bases, with 11 bases between. CDR1 is SQVTM and CDR2 is ANQGSEA in the germline V gene. The CDR3 is made up of 11 amino acids. CDR3 sequence reads: CSATRVTEAFF. The CDR3 nucleotides are TGCAGCGCCACCAGGGTTACTGAAGCTTTCTTT.

There are many counts of this clonotype. The chain carries TRBV12-3 or TRBV12-4 and TRBJ1-1, with D possibly matching TRBD1 (6 bases). The V end was cut by 3 bases, the J end by 5 bases, with 13 bases between. The CDR3 covers 14 residues. The CDR3 loop is CASSFPGARTEAFF. CDR3 coding DNA: TGTGCCAGCAGTTTCCCAGGGGCACGGACTGAAGCTTTCTTT.

This clonotype was detected ten times or more. The rearrangement joins TRBV19 to TRBJ2-7, with 8 nucleotides matching TRBD2. The germline V gene has CDR1 LNHDA and CDR2 SQIVND (reference sequence). The V gene end was trimmed by 3 bases and the J gene end by 5 bases; junction bases not matched to a gene: 3. The CDR3 loop spans 13 amino acids. CDR3 nucleotide sequence: TGTGCCAGTAGTATCGGGAGGGGCAACGAGCAGTACTTC. It yields the protein CASSIGRGNEQYF. The full variable domain, rest sourced from reference TRBV19 and TRBJ2-7, is DGGITQSPKYLFRKEGQNVTLSCEQNLNHDAMYWYRQDPGQGLRLIYYSQIVNDFQKGDIAEGYSVSREKKESFPLTVTSAQKNPTAFYLCASSIGRGNEQYFGPGTRLTVT.